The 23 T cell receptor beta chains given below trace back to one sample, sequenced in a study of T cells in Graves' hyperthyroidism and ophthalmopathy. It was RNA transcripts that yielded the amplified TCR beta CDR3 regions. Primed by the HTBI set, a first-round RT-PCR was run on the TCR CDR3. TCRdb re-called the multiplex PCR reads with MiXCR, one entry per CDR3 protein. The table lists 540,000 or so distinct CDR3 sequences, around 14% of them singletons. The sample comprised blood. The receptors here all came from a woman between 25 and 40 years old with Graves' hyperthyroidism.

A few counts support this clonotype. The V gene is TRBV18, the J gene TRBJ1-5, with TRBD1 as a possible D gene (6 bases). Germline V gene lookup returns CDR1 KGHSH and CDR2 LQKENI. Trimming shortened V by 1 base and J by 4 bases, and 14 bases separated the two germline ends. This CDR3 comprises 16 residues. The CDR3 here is CASSPQSGQGNQPQHF. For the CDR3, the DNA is TGTGCCAGCTCACCACAGAGTGGGCAGGGGAATCAGCCCCAGCATTTT.

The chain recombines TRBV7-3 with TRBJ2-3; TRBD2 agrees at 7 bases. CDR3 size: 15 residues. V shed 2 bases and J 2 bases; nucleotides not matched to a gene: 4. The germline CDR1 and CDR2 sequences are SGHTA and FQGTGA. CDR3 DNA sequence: TGTGCCAGCAGCTTATCACTAGCGACCACAGATACGCAGTATTTT. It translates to CASSLSLATTDTQYF. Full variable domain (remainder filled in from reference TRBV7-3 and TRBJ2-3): GAGVSQTPSNKVTEKGKYVELRCDPISGHTALYWYRQSLGQGPEFLIYFQGTGAADDSGLPNDRFFAVRPEGSVSTLKIQRTERGDSAVYLCASSLSLATTDTQYFGPGTRLTVL.

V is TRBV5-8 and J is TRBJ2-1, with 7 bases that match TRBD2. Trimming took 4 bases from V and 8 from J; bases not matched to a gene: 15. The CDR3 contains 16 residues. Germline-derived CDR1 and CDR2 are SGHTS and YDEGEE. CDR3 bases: TGTGCCAGCAGCCCCGGGATAGCGGGTTATTCCGATGAGCAGTTCTTC. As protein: CASSPGIAGYSDEQFF.

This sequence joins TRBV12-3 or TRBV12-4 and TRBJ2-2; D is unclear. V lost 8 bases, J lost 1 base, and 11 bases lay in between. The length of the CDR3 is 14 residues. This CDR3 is CASSRRLNTGELFF. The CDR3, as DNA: TGTGCCAGCTCCCGCAGACTGAACACCGGGGAGCTGTTTTTT.

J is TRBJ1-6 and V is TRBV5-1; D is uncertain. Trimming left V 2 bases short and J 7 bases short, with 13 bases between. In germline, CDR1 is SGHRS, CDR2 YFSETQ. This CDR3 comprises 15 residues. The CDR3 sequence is CASSFSPGGNSPLHF. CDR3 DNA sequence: TGCGCCAGCAGCTTTTCGCCAGGCGGAAATTCACCCCTCCACTTT.

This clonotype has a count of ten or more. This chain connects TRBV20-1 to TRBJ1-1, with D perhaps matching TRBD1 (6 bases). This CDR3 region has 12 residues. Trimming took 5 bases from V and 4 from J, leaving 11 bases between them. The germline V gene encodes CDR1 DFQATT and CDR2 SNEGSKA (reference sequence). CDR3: CSARRGGTEAFF. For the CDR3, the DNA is TGCAGTGCTCGAAGGGGGGGCACTGAAGCTTTCTTT.

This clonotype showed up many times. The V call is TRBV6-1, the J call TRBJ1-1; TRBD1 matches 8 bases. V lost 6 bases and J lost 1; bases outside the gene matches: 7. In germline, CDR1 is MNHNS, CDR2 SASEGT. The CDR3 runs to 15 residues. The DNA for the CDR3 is TGTGCCAGCAGAGACTTTGGGACAGGGAACACTGAAGCTTTCTTT. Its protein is CASRDFGTGNTEAFF.

The CDR3 nucleotides are TGTGCCAGCAGGCTACAGGGGTACTACGAGCAGTACTTC. It encodes CASRLQGYYEQYF. The chain uses TRBV6-2 or TRBV6-3 and TRBJ2-7; the match to TRBD1 covers 7 bases. The CDR3 contains 13 residues. The J segment lost 3 bases and the V segment lost 6 bases, leaving 5 bases of the junction unmatched. Germline values: CDR1 MNHEY, CDR2 SVGEGT.

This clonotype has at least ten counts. CDR3 DNA: TGTGCCTGGAGTGGGGACCAGCCCCGGGACGAGCAGTACTTC. Translating gives CAWSGDQPRDEQYF. This rearrangement joins TRBV30 to TRBJ2-7, with D perhaps matching TRBD1 or TRBD2 (5 bases each). The ends were cut back, 1 base at V and 5 bases at J, with 15 bases in the middle. CDR1 and CDR2 (germline): GTSNPN, SVGIG (reference sequence). This CDR3 spans 14 amino acids.

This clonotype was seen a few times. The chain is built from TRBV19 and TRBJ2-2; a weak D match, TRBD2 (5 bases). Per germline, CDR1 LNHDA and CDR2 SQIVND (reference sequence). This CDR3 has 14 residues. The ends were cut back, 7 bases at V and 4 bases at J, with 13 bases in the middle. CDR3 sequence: CASTSLGVTGELFF. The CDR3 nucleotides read TGTGCCAGTACCTCCCTGGGAGTCACCGGGGAGCTGTTTTTT.

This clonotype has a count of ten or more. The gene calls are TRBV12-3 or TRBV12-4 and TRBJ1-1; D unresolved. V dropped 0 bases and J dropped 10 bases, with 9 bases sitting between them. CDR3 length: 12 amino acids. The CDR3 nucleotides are TGTGCCAGCAGTTTAGCGTCAAGGGTAGCTTTCTTT. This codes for CASSLASRVAFF.

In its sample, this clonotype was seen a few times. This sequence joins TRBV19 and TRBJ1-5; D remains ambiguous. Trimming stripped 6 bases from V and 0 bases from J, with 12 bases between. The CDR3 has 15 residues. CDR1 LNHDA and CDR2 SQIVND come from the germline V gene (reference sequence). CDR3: CASRRDPYSNQPQHF. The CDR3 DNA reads TGTGCCAGTAGACGGGATCCTTATAGCAATCAGCCCCAGCATTTT.

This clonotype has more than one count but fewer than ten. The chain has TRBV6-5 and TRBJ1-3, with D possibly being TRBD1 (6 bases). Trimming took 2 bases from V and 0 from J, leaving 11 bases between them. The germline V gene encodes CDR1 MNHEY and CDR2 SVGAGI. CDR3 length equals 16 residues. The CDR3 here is CASSYPGTSSGNTIYF. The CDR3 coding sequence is TGTGCCAGCAGTTACCCCGGGACAAGCTCTGGAAACACCATATATTTT.

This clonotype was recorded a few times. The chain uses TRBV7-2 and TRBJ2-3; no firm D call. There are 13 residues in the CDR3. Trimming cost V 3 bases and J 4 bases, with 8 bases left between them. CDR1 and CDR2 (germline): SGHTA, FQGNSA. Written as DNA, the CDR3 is TGTGCCAGCAGCTTCCGGCGACCAGATACGCAGTATTTT. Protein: CASSFRRPDTQYF.

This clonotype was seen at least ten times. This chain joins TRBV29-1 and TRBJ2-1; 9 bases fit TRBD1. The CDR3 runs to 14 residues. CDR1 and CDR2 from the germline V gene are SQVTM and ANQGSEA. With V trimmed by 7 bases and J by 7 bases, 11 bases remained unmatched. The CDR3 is CSANPTGTGNEQFF. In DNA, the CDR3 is TGCAGCGCCAACCCGACCGGGACAGGGAATGAGCAGTTCTTC.

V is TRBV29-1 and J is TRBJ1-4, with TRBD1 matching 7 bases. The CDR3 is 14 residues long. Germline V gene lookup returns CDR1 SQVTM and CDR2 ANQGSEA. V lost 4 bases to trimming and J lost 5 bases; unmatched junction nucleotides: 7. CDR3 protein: CSVADRALNEKLFF. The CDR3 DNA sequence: TGCAGCGTTGCCGACAGGGCTTTAAATGAAAAACTGTTTTTT.

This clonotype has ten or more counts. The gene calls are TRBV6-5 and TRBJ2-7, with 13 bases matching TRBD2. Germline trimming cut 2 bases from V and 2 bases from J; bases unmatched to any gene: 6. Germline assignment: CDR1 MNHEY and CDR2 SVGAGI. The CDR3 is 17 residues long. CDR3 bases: TGTGCCAGCAGTTACCGCCTACTAGCGGGAGGGACCTACGAGCAGTACTTC. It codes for CASSYRLLAGGTYEQYF.

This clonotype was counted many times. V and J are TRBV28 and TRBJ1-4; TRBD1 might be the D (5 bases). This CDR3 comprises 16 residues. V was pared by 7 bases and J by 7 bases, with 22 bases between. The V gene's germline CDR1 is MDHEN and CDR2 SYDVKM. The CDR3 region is CASTYPSQGLSEKLFF. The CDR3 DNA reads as TGTGCCAGCACCTATCCGTCCCAGGGACTCTCTGAAAAACTGTTTTTT.

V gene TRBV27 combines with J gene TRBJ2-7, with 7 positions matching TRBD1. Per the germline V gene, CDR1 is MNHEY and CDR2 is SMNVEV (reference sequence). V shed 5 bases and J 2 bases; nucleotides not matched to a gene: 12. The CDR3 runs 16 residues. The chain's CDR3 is CASSIFPGTATYEQYF. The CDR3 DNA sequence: TGTGCCAGCAGTATCTTCCCCGGGACAGCTACCTACGAGCAGTACTTC.

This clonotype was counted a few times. CDR3 residues: CSARSLANTGELFF. Written as DNA, the CDR3 is TGCAGTGCTAGGAGCCTCGCGAACACCGGGGAGCTGTTTTTT. The chain links TRBV20-1 to TRBJ2-2; the D is unclear. The CDR3 has 14 residues. V was pared by 3 bases and J by 0 bases, with 8 bases between. Germline CDR1 DFQATT, CDR2 SNEGSKA (reference sequence).

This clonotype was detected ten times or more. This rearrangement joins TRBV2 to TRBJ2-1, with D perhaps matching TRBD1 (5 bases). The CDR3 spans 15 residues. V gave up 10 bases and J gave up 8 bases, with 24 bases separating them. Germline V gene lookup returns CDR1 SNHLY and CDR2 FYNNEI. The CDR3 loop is CAMQTDRSEYHEQFF. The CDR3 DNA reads TGTGCCATGCAGACCGACAGATCTGAGTACCATGAGCAGTTCTTC.

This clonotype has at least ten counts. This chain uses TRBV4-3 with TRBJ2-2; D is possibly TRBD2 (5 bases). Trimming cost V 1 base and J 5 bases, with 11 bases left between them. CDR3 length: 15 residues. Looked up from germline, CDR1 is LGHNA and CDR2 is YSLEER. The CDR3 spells CASSQVGRQTGELFF. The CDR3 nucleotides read TGCGCCAGCAGCCAAGTGGGGAGACAAACCGGGGAGCTGTTTTTT.

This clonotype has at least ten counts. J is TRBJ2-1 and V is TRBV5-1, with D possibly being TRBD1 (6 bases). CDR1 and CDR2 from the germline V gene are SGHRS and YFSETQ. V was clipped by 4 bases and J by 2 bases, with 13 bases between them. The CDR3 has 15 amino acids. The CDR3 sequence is CASSPQGIAYNEQFF. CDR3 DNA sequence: TGCGCCAGCAGCCCGCAGGGGATCGCCTACAATGAGCAGTTCTTC.